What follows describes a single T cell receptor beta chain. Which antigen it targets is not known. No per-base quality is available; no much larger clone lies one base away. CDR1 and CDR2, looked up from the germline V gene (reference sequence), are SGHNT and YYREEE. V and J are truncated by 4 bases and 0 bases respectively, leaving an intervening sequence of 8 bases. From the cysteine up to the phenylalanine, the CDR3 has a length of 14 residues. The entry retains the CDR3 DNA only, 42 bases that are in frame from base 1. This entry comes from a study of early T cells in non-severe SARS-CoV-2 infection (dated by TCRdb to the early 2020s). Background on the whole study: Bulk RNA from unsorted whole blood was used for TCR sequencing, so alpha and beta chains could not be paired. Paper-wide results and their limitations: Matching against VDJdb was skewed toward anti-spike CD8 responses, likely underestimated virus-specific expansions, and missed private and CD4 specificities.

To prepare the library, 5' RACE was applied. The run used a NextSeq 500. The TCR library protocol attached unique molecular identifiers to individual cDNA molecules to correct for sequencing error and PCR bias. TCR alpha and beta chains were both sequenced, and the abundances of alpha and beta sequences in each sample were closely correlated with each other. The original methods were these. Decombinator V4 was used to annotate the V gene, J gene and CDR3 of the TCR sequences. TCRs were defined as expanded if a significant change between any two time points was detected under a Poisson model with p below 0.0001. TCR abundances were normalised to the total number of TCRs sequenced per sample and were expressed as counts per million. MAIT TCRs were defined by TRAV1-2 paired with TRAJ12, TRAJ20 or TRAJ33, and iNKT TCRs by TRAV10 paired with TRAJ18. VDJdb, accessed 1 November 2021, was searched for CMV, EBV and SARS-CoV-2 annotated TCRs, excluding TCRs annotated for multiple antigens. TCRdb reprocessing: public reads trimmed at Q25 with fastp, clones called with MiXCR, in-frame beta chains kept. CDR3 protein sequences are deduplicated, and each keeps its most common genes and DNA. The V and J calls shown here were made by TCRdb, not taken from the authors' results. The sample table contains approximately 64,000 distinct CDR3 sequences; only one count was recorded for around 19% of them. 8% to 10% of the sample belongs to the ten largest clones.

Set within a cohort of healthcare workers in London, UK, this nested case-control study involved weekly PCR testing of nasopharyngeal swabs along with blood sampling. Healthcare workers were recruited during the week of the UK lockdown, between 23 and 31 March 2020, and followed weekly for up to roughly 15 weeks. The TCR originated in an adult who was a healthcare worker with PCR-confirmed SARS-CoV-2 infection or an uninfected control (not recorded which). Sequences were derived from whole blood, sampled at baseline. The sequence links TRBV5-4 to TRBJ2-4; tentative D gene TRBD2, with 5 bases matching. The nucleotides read TGTGCCAGCAGCCCAGCGGTAGCCAAAAACATTCAGTACTTC. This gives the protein CASSPAVAKNIQYF. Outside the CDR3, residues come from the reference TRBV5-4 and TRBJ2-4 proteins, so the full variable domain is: ETGVTQSPTHLIKTRGQQVTLRCSSQSGHNTVSWYQQALGQGPQFIFQYYREEENGRGNFPPRFSGLQFPNYSSELNVNALELDDSALYLCASSPAVAKNIQYFGAGTRLSVL.